The 15 T cell receptor beta chains reported below all come from one sample, sequenced in a study of blood T cells in healthy people across ages. With a J-beta primer mix and a sample-barcoded 5' primer, a second PCR ran roughly 6 to 12 cycles. TCRdb reprocessed the 5' RACE reads with MiXCR, giving one entry per CDR3 protein. The sample holds about 800,000 distinct CDR3 sequences; around a quarter are singletons and the top ten take around 3.6%. These records were also assigned to another study, of T cells of mothers and their children.

The sequenced sample consisted of blood. These receptors were obtained from a boy aged 5-17 years in good health.

Only a few counts were recorded for this clonotype. This chain connects TRBV10-3 to TRBJ2-5; D gene uncertain. The J call may be in error: the DNA end matches TRBJ2-1 better. The CDR3 extends over 11 amino acids. CDR1 and CDR2 (germline): ENHRY, SYGVKD. The CDR3 sequence is CAISETNEQFF. As DNA, the CDR3 is TGTGCCATCAGTGAGACCAATGAGCAGTTCTTC.

This rearrangement joins TRBV6-1 to TRBJ2-5; 10 positions match TRBD1. The J call may be wrong; the DNA end is better matched by TRBJ2-1. The CDR3 totals 15 residues. Germline CDR1 is MNHNS and CDR2 is SASEGT. CDR3 nucleotide sequence: TGTGCCAGCAGTGAAGCGGGACAGGGGTGGAATGAGCAGTTCTTC. It is translated as CASSEAGQGWNEQFF.

The chain links TRBV7-2 to TRBJ2-7; 7 bases line up with TRBD1. This CDR3 is 13 amino acids long. The V gene end was trimmed by 8 bases and the J gene end by 0 bases; junction bases not matched to a gene: 4. Germline V gene lookup returns CDR1 SGHTA and CDR2 FQGNSA. The CDR3 DNA reads TGTGCCAGCCCCCGGGACAGCTCCTACGAGCAGTACTTC. Amino acids: CASPRDSSYEQYF.

This clonotype was counted a few times. The CDR3 bases are TGCGCCAGCAGCGGCGGGACAGGGGCCCAACTCGAGCAGTACTTC. Its translation: CASSGGTGAQLEQYF. This rearrangement joins TRBV5-1 to TRBJ2-7, with TRBD1 matching over 10 bases. CDR1 is SGHRS, CDR2 YFSETQ, per germline. The length of the CDR3 is 15 residues. With V trimmed by 4 bases and J by 6 bases, 10 bases remained unmatched.

A few counts support this clonotype. The chain has TRBV20-1 and TRBJ1-6; D is possibly TRBD1 (5 bases). CDR1 DFQATT and CDR2 SNEGSKA come from the germline V gene (reference sequence). The CDR3 is made up of 11 amino acids. V was cut by 3 bases and J by 14 bases, with 11 bases left in between. CDR3 nucleotide sequence: TGCAGTGCTAGGCGGGGGTATACCCTCCACTTT. Translated: CSARRGYTLHF.

The CDR3 nucleotides read TGTGCCAGCAGTCGGGCTAGCGAGAATCGTGCAGATACGCAGTATTTT. Its translation: CASSRASENRADTQYF. The chain is built from TRBV6-2 or TRBV6-3 and TRBJ2-3; D is possibly TRBD2 (6 bases). The CDR3 has 16 amino acids. In germline, CDR1 is MNHEY, CDR2 SVGEGT. Trimming shortened V by 5 bases and J by 4 bases, and 19 bases separated the two germline ends.

This chain uses TRBV27 with TRBJ2-5; D is possibly TRBD1 or TRBD2 (5 bases each). CDR3 length equals 15 residues. V shed 6 bases and J shed 10 bases, with 24 bases lying between them. The germline CDR1 and CDR2 sequences are MNHEY and SMNVEV (reference sequence). CDR3 residues: CASSQSGTPVRGQYF. The CDR3 coding sequence is TGTGCCAGCAGCCAGTCCGGGACGCCTGTCCGGGGCCAGTACTTC.

This sequence joins TRBV12-3 or TRBV12-4 and TRBJ2-7, with 11 positions matching TRBD2. V dropped 5 bases and J dropped 7; count of bases not matched to a gene: 10. The CDR3 is made up of 15 amino acids. The chain's CDR3 is CASSPLAGGAGEQYF. CDR3 DNA sequence: TGTGCCAGCAGTCCTCTAGCGGGAGGAGCGGGGGAGCAGTACTTC.

This clonotype was counted only a few times. The germline gene is not matched at one end of the junction; a read error may be the cause. The V gene is TRBV20-1, the J gene TRBJ1-2; D possibly corresponds to TRBD1 (5 bases). The CDR3 is 15 amino acids. CDR1 DFQATT and CDR2 SNEGSKA come from the germline V gene (reference sequence). DNA for the CDR3: TGCAGTGCCAGAGATCTGGGGCCCCCCTATTATGGCTACACCTTC. Encoded protein: CSARDLGPPYYGYTF.

This clonotype was seen a handful of times. This sequence joins TRBV28 and TRBJ2-7, with D maybe TRBD1 (5 bases). CDR3 length: 13 residues. V lost 6 bases to trimming and J lost 2 bases, with 11 bases between them. Germline CDR1 MDHEN, CDR2 SYDVKM. The CDR3 here is CASRATVPYEQYF. DNA of the CDR3: TGTGCCAGCAGAGCGACAGTCCCCTACGAGCAGTACTTC.

The rearrangement links TRBV13 to TRBJ1-2, with 7 bases lining up with TRBD1. Germline CDR1 reads PRHDT; CDR2 reads FYEKMQ (reference sequence). The V segment lost 2 bases and the J segment 7 bases; nucleotides outside the gene matches: 4. CDR3 size: 13 residues. The CDR3 nucleotides read TGTGCCAGCAGCTTAACAGGGGCGCGTGGCTACACCTTC. Protein: CASSLTGARGYTF.

This rearrangement joins TRBV7-2 to TRBJ2-3; D not resolved. V was cut by 9 bases and J by 0 bases, with 16 bases left in between. Germline V CDR1 and CDR2: SGHTA, FQGNSA. The CDR3 consists of 15 residues. The CDR3 sequence is CASSPRELSTDTQYF. The CDR3 coding sequence is TGTGCCAGTAGCCCTCGCGAACTTAGCACAGATACGCAGTATTTT.

This chain connects TRBV6-2 or TRBV6-3 to TRBJ1-1; D ambiguous. The V and J ends lost 2 bases and 1 base respectively, with 14 bases between them. This CDR3 is built from 16 residues. Germline-derived CDR1 and CDR2 are MNHEY and SVGEGT. The CDR3 protein is CASSYPSGRKNTEAFF. As DNA, the CDR3 is TGTGCCAGCAGTTACCCTTCCGGACGGAAGAACACTGAAGCTTTCTTT.

This clonotype appeared a few times. The chain has TRBV10-3 and TRBJ2-5; 7 bases are shared with TRBD2. Germline V gene data show CDR1 as ENHRY and CDR2 as SYGVKD. Unmatched junction bases numbered 5, after V lost 2 bases and J lost 2 bases. This CDR3 is 15 amino acids long. DNA for the CDR3: TGTGCCATCAGTGAGGGGGGGGTAGGTCAAGAGACCCAGTACTTC. The encoded protein is CAISEGGVGQETQYF.

The V call is TRBV11-2, the J call TRBJ1-6; 7 nucleotides match TRBD1. This CDR3 contains 16 residues. Trimming took 5 bases from V and 5 from J; bases not matched to a gene: 9. Germline assignment: CDR1 SGHAT and CDR2 FQNNGV. The CDR3 sequence: CASSRRSGGNNSPLHF. The DNA for the CDR3 is TGTGCCAGCAGCCGCCGTTCAGGGGGGAATAATTCACCCCTCCACTTT.